This TCR beta chain was documented in a study of beta chain features in type 1 diabetes. Study-level background: Healthy donors resembled patients in age, gender and cell yields.

Study-level findings and limits: Short templates might get an advantage during PCR, and this would be equal in patients and controls.

There are 15 residues in the CDR3. The V and J ends lost 3 bases and 7 bases, in that order; junction bases with no gene match: 5. CDR1 is ENHRY, CDR2 SYGVKD, per germline. In regard to this clone: Antigen specificity is unknown.

Investigators reverse transcribed all isolated RNA, so they sequenced expressed TCRB transcripts. Method: immunoSEQ multiplex PCR; TCRdb's copy keeps in-frame clones and lacks some. The sample has some 180,000 clones, about an eighth seen once; the top ten hold about 0.58%. The origin of this receptor is a woman younger than 30 in good health. The chain uses TRBV10-3 and TRBJ2-1; 11 nucleotides line up with TRBD2. The sample consisted of central memory CD4+ T cells from blood. The CDR3 sequence: CAISDRLAGGNEQFF. CDR3 in DNA: TGTGCCATCAGTGACCGGCTAGCGGGAGGAAATGAGCAGTTCTTC.